Below are 21 T cell receptor beta chains sequenced from a single sample in a study of cytomegalovirus exposure and HLA in healthy donors. The study ran its PCR with 60 Vbeta and 13 Jbeta primers. This table comes from immunoSEQ multiplex PCR, and its TCRdb copy is limited to in-frame clones, with some not included. This sample has under 150,000 clones, with more than 80% found just once. Sequencing used PBMCs. The receptors were gathered from a young woman in good health and CMV-seropositive.

This chain uses TRBV5-1 with TRBJ1-6, with D possibly TRBD1 on 5 matching bases. The V gene lost 0 bases and the J gene lost 8 bases, with 15 bases spanning the gap. Germline V gene lookup returns CDR1 SGHRS and CDR2 YFSETQ. This CDR3 has 16 amino acids. The CDR3, as DNA: TGCGCCAGCAGCTTGGAGGGGTCGGGGGTCCATTCACCCCTCCACTTT. It translates to CASSLEGSGVHSPLHF.

The chain links TRBV11-2 to TRBJ2-7, with 8 bases aligning to TRBD1. After removal of 1 base from V and 3 bases from J, the junction contained 8 bases not matched to a gene. Germline V gene lookup returns CDR1 SGHAT and CDR2 FQNNGV. This CDR3 is 16 amino acids long. CDR3 region: CASSLGTGSLGYEQYF. CDR3 nucleotide sequence: TGTGCCAGCAGCTTAGGGACAGGGTCCCTCGGCTACGAGCAGTACTTC.

V gene TRBV7-6 combines with J gene TRBJ1-3; D is ambiguous. The V end lost 3 bases, the J end lost 0 bases, and 12 bases lay between the germline ends. The germline CDR1 and CDR2 sequences are SGHVS and FNYEAQ. This CDR3 comprises 16 residues. In DNA form, the CDR3 reads TGTGCCAGCAGCTTGTCGACATCTGGCTCTGGAAACACCATATATTTT. Amino acids: CASSLSTSGSGNTIYF.

This rearrangement joins TRBV5-4 to TRBJ1-1, with 9 bases fitting TRBD1. V lost 5 bases, J lost 7 bases, and 9 bases stayed unmatched. The CDR3 consists of 14 residues. Germline-derived CDR1 and CDR2 are SGHNT and YYREEE (reference sequence). CDR3 DNA: TGTGCCAGCAGGTTACAGGGGGCCGGTGTTGAAGCTTTCTTT. This encodes CASRLQGAGVEAFF.

The J gene is TRBJ2-2, the V gene TRBV18; perhaps TRBD2 as D (6 bases). V dropped 2 bases and J dropped 4 bases, with 23 bases sitting between them. The V gene's germline CDR1 is KGHSH and CDR2 LQKENI. The length of the CDR3 is 19 residues. The CDR3 loop is CASSPRGGGARTGTGELFF. The CDR3 bases are TGTGCCAGCTCACCAAGGGGAGGAGGAGCGAGAACGGGCACCGGGGAGCTGTTTTTT.

The rearrangement links TRBV7-9 to TRBJ2-5; TRBD2 is a possible D gene (6 bases). The CDR3 length is 14 residues. V lost 5 bases, J lost 4 bases, and 14 bases lay in between. Germline CDR1 reads SEHNR; CDR2 reads FQNEAQ (reference sequence). CDR3 protein: CASSPSLARETQYF. As DNA, the CDR3 is TGTGCCAGCAGCCCATCCCTAGCGAGAGAGACCCAGTACTTC.

The chain combines TRBV5-6 with TRBJ1-5; D is unclear. CDR1 is SGHDT and CDR2 is YYEEEE in the germline V gene. The length of the CDR3 is 12 residues. V dropped 3 bases and J dropped 4 bases, with 5 bases sitting between them. The CDR3: CASSSLNQPQHF. CDR3 bases: TGTGCCAGCAGCTCTCTTAATCAGCCCCAGCATTTT.

This chain joins TRBV4-1 and TRBJ2-1; 14 positions match TRBD2. This CDR3 spans 17 amino acids. Trimming cost V 7 bases and J 1 base; bases outside gene matches: 6. The germline V gene has CDR1 MGHRA and CDR2 YSYEKL. The CDR3 DNA reads TGCGCCAGCACCAGGACTAGCGGGGGGTTATCCTACAATGAGCAGTTCTTC. Its translation is CASTRTSGGLSYNEQFF.

This clone was seen just once. The chain joins TRBV19 to TRBJ1-2, with TRBD1 matching 11 bases. With V trimmed by 4 bases and J by 4 bases, 8 bases remained unmatched. The CDR3 is 16 amino acids. Germline CDR1 is LNHDA and CDR2 is SQIVND (reference sequence). CDR3 in amino acids: CASSTRDRGNGYGYTF. The CDR3 coding sequence is TGTGCCAGTAGTACTCGGGACAGGGGGAATGGCTATGGCTACACCTTC.

This sequence joins TRBV28 and TRBJ2-7; unclear D gene. Germline values: CDR1 MDHEN, CDR2 SYDVKM. V lost 8 bases, J lost 3 bases, and 17 bases lay in between. CDR3 length equals 14 residues. CDR3 amino acids: CASGGPNVVYEQYF. CDR3 nucleotides: TGTGCCAGCGGCGGCCCGAACGTCGTCTACGAGCAGTACTTC. The entire variable domain, with the rest obtained from reference TRBV28 and TRBJ2-7, is as follows: DVKVTQSSRYLVKRTGEKVFLECVQDMDHENMFWYRQDPGLGLRLIYFSYDVKMKEKGDIPEGYSVSREKKERFSLILESASTNQTSMYLCASGGPNVVYEQYFGPGTRLTVT.

V usage is TRBV6-5 and J usage is TRBJ1-2; 8 nucleotides align to TRBD1. J gave up 1 base and V 5 bases, and 3 bases lay outside the gene matches. The CDR3 is 14 residues long. Germline V lookup: CDR1 MNHEY, CDR2 SVGAGI. The DNA of the CDR3 is TGTGCCAGCAGTCGGACAGGGAATAACTATGGCTACACCTTC. It specifies CASSRTGNNYGYTF.

The chain couples TRBV7-9 to TRBJ2-7; 7 bases agree with TRBD2. Trimming at V came to 0 bases and at J to 3 bases, leaving 2 bases not matched to a gene. The CDR3 is 14 amino acids. Per germline, CDR1 SEHNR and CDR2 FQNEAQ (reference sequence). The CDR3 spells CASSLAGGSYEQYF. The CDR3 bases are TGTGCCAGCAGCTTAGCGGGGGGGAGCTACGAGCAGTACTTC.

The chain joins TRBV29-1 to TRBJ1-1; possibly TRBD1 for D (6 bases). CDR1 and CDR2 (germline): SQVTM, ANQGSEA. This CDR3 spans 11 amino acids. The V and J ends lost 6 bases and 7 bases respectively, with 12 bases between them. Written as DNA, the CDR3 is TGCAGCGTCCAGGGACACCTTGAAGCTTTCTTT. Protein product: CSVQGHLEAFF.

This sequence joins TRBV7-9 and TRBJ1-2; D is undetermined. The CDR3 has 11 amino acids. Trimming took 8 bases from V and 7 from J, leaving 11 bases between them. Germline V gives CDR1 SEHNR, CDR2 FQNEAQ (reference sequence). The CDR3 DNA reads TGTGCCAGCGAGGTCGAGCTTGGCTACACCTTC. It encodes CASEVELGYTF.

The chain links TRBV7-9 to TRBJ1-1; D call uncertain. This CDR3 region has 15 residues. V was pared by 1 base and J by 1 base, with 10 bases between. Germline-derived CDR1 and CDR2 are SEHNR and FQNEAQ (reference sequence). The CDR3 is CASSLGAVANTEAFF. In nucleotides, the CDR3 is TGTGCCAGCAGCTTAGGTGCAGTGGCGAACACTGAAGCTTTCTTT.

In DNA, the CDR3 is TGTGCCAGCAGGCCAGGGGGAGGAATGAACACTGAAGCTTTCTTT. Protein: CASRPGGGMNTEAFF. The chain recombines TRBV28 with TRBJ1-1; the match to TRBD1 covers 7 bases. This CDR3 comprises 15 residues. Trimming at V came to 6 bases and at J to 0 bases, leaving 7 bases not matched to a gene. Germline CDR1 is MDHEN and CDR2 is SYDVKM.

The J gene is TRBJ2-3, the V gene TRBV9, with 7 bases aligning to TRBD1. V lost 0 bases and J lost 3; bases outside the gene matches: 1. The CDR3 has 14 residues. Germline V gene sequence: CDR1 SGDLS, CDR2 YYNGEE. CDR3: CASSVGDRTDTQYF. For the CDR3, the DNA is TGTGCCAGCAGCGTAGGGGACAGAACAGATACGCAGTATTTT.

V and J are TRBV30 and TRBJ1-2; 9 positions agree with TRBD1. Germline CDR1 GTSNPN, CDR2 SVGIG (reference sequence). This CDR3 spans 15 amino acids. V lost 4 bases to trimming and J lost 4 bases; unmatched junction nucleotides: 10. CDR3 loop: CAWTSGTGISYGYTF. For the CDR3, the DNA is TGTGCCTGGACATCAGGGACAGGGATAAGCTATGGCTACACCTTC.

The V call is TRBV6-1, the J call TRBJ2-3; 13 nucleotides align to TRBD2. Trimming cost V 6 bases and J 6 bases; bases outside gene matches: 0. The CDR3 contains 13 residues. Germline-derived CDR1 and CDR2 are MNHNS and SASEGT. This CDR3 reads CASRTSGGDTQYF. The CDR3 nucleotides read TGTGCCAGCAGGACTAGCGGGGGGGATACGCAGTATTTT.

This clone has just one count. The chain joins TRBV7-8 to TRBJ2-7; 8 nucleotides agree with TRBD2. Germline V gives CDR1 SGHVS, CDR2 FQNEAQ. The CDR3 runs to 17 residues. V was pared by 5 bases and J by 0 bases, with 12 bases of the junction left unmatched. DNA for the CDR3: TGTGCCAGCAGCCCCTGGAAGGGAGCGGGGGCCTCCTACGAGCAGTACTTC. Protein sequence: CASSPWKGAGASYEQYF.

The chain employs TRBV4-1 and TRBJ2-1; D perhaps matches TRBD2 (6 bases). The germline V gene has CDR1 MGHRA and CDR2 YSYEKL. Trimming shortened V by 5 bases and J by 4 bases, and 18 bases separated the two germline ends. The CDR3 has 16 amino acids. The CDR3 here is CASSDRELAEYNEQFF. The CDR3 DNA reads TGCGCCAGCAGCGACCGTGAACTAGCAGAGTACAATGAGCAGTTCTTC.